A single sample is the source of the 21 T cell receptor beta chains below, sequenced in a study of blood T cell repertoires in COVID-19. Libraries were prepared by immunoSEQ multiplex PCR; TCRdb keeps only in-frame clonotypes and omits some of them. The data hold about 35,000 clones, with 70% to 90% observed a single time. Material: peripheral blood. Source of these receptors: a man aged 60-69 years in a cohort sampled during active COVID-19.

The chain joins TRBV14 to TRBJ2-7, with 7 nucleotides matching TRBD2. Trimming took 4 bases from V and 0 from J; bases not matched to a gene: 6. The germline V gene has CDR1 SGHDN and CDR2 FVKESK. The CDR3 spans 15 residues. CDR3 in amino acids: CASSRPGGSSYEQYF. The CDR3 nucleotides are TGTGCCAGCAGCCGGCCGGGCGGGAGCTCCTACGAGCAGTACTTC.

This clone was detected once. The J gene is TRBJ2-3, the V gene TRBV5-1; a possible D gene is TRBD2 (6 bases). CDR1 SGHRS and CDR2 YFSETQ come from the germline V gene. Trimming took off 4 bases at V and 2 bases at J, with 14 bases between the two ends. The CDR3 has 15 amino acids. The CDR3 protein is CASSSGLRYTDTQYF. The DNA for the CDR3 is TGCGCCAGCAGCAGTGGACTACGCTACACAGATACGCAGTATTTT.

This rearrangement joins TRBV6-5 to TRBJ1-1; maybe TRBD1 (5 bases). This CDR3 is 14 amino acids long. V lost 8 bases to trimming and J lost 3 bases, with 16 bases between them. Germline V gene data show CDR1 as MNHEY and CDR2 as SVGAGI. The CDR3 DNA follows: TGTGCCAGCCTCTACTGGGAAGGGGACACTGAAGCTTTCTTT. Amino acids: CASLYWEGDTEAFF.

The V gene is TRBV18, the J gene TRBJ2-7; 7 nucleotides align to TRBD1. Trimming cost V 3 bases and J 0 bases; bases outside gene matches: 8. Germline V gene data show CDR1 as KGHSH and CDR2 as LQKENI. The CDR3 contains 16 residues. CDR3 amino acids: CASSPNGQAGSYEQYF. The CDR3 DNA follows: TGTGCCAGCTCACCTAACGGACAGGCCGGCTCCTACGAGCAGTACTTC. Full variable domain (remainder filled in from reference TRBV18 and TRBJ2-7): NAGVMQNPRHLVRRRGQEARLRCSPMKGHSHVYWYRQLPEEGLKFMVYLQKENIIDESGMPKERFSAEFPKEGPSILRIQQVVRGDSAAYFCASSPNGQAGSYEQYFGPGTRLTVT.

The chain employs TRBV11-2 and TRBJ2-1; D is possibly TRBD2 (7 bases). The CDR3 contains 14 residues. Germline lookup yields CDR1 SGHAT and CDR2 FQNNGV. The ends were cut back, 5 bases at V and 4 bases at J, with 12 bases in the middle. In DNA form, the CDR3 reads TGTGCCAGCAGCCTCGGGGGGACATACAATGAGCAGTTCTTC. This gives the protein CASSLGGTYNEQFF.

J is TRBJ1-6 and V is TRBV7-6, with a possible D match to TRBD1 (5 bases). This CDR3 is built from 16 residues. Per germline, CDR1 SGHVS and CDR2 FNYEAQ. V was pared by 5 bases and J by 8 bases, with 19 bases between. CDR3 DNA sequence: TGTGCCAGCAGCCCCCGTGGGGGGGACGATGATTCACCCCTCCACTTT. Translation: CASSPRGGDDDSPLHF.

The rearrangement links TRBV18 to TRBJ1-1; D is possibly TRBD1 (5 bases). Germline assignment: CDR1 KGHSH and CDR2 LQKENI. V shed 7 bases and J shed 4 bases, with 13 bases lying between them. The CDR3 length is 13 residues. The DNA for the CDR3 is TGTGCCAGCTGCGAGCAGGGCGGCACTGAAGCTTTCTTT. As protein: CASCEQGGTEAFF.

This chain connects TRBV25-1 to TRBJ1-1; TRBD1 is a possible D gene (5 bases). The CDR3 length is 13 residues. In germline, CDR1 is MGHDK, CDR2 SYGVNS. The ends were cut back, 4 bases at V and 1 base at J, with 7 bases in the middle. The CDR3 here is CASSATGNTEAFF. The CDR3 coding sequence is TGTGCCAGCAGTGCAACAGGGAACACTGAAGCTTTCTTT.

A single count supports this clone. The chain is built from TRBV27 and TRBJ1-6; no definite D call. This CDR3 spans 15 amino acids. With 7 bases removed from V and 0 bases from J, the gap between germline ends came to 10 bases. Germline CDR1 is MNHEY and CDR2 is SMNVEV (reference sequence). The CDR3 coding sequence is TGTGCCAGCACGGGAATAGGCTCCTATAATTCACCCCTCCACTTT. It specifies CASTGIGSYNSPLHF.

The V gene is TRBV9, the J gene TRBJ2-1; 9 nucleotides align to TRBD2. Per the germline V gene, CDR1 is SGDLS and CDR2 is YYNGEE. This CDR3 contains 13 residues. Trimming took 4 bases from V and 5 from J; bases not matched to a gene: 1. CDR3 sequence (DNA): TGTGCCAGCAGCACTAGCGGGCACAATGAGCAGTTCTTC. Translating gives CASSTSGHNEQFF.

This rearrangement joins TRBV7-8 to TRBJ2-5, with D possibly matching TRBD2 (6 bases). The V gene lost 4 bases and the J gene lost 4 bases, with 13 bases spanning the gap. CDR1 and CDR2 (germline): SGHVS, FQNEAQ. This CDR3 is built from 14 residues. DNA for the CDR3: TGTGCCAGCAGCTCCGGACTACCCCCAGAGACCCAGTACTTC. Protein sequence: CASSSGLPPETQYF. The full variable domain, completed using reference TRBV7-8 and TRBJ2-5, is GAGVSQSPRYKVAKRGQDVALRCDPISGHVSLFWYQQALGQGPEFLTYFQNEAQLDKSGLPSDRFFAERPEGSVSTLKIQRTQQEDSAVYLCASSSGLPPETQYFGPGTRLLVL.

The J gene is TRBJ2-5, the V gene TRBV5-6, with D unresolved. Germline values: CDR1 SGHDT, CDR2 YYEEEE. V was clipped by 0 bases and J by 6 bases, with 12 bases between them. There are 14 residues in the CDR3. As DNA, the CDR3 is TGTGCCAGCAGCTTGGCCGCAGGATGGAAGACCCAGTACTTC. Amino acids: CASSLAAGWKTQYF. The entire variable domain, with the rest obtained from reference TRBV5-6 and TRBJ2-5, is as follows: DAGVTQSPTHLIKTRGQQVTLRCSPKSGHDTVSWYQQALGQGPQFIFQYYEEEERQRGNFPDRFSGHQFPNYSSELNVNALLLGDSALYLCASSLAAGWKTQYFGPGTRLLVL.

The rearrangement uses TRBV12-3 or TRBV12-4 and TRBJ2-3; no reliable D call. Deletions cut 6 bases from V and 5 bases from J, with 12 bases between. The CDR3 covers 13 residues. CDR3 DNA: TGTGCCAGCAGCGCTACTGTTGAAGATACGCAGTATTTT. Its protein is CASSATVEDTQYF.

The CDR3 sequence is CASSPFTRETQYF. The DNA for the CDR3 is TGTGCCAGCAGCCCCTTCACGAGGGAGACCCAGTACTTC. This chain joins TRBV5-4 and TRBJ2-5; no reliable D call. V was shortened by 4 bases and J by 5 bases, with 12 bases between the two germline ends. Germline lookup yields CDR1 SGHNT and CDR2 YYREEE (reference sequence). The CDR3 extends over 13 amino acids. The full variable domain, rest sourced from reference TRBV5-4 and TRBJ2-5, is ETGVTQSPTHLIKTRGQQVTLRCSSQSGHNTVSWYQQALGQGPQFIFQYYREEENGRGNFPPRFSGLQFPNYSSELNVNALELDDSALYLCASSPFTRETQYFGPGTRLLVL.

This clone showed up many times. This chain connects TRBV7-9 to TRBJ2-1; 7 nucleotides line up with TRBD2. This CDR3 is 16 amino acids long. V lost 6 bases to trimming and J lost 0 bases; unmatched junction nucleotides: 8. Looked up from germline, CDR1 is SEHNR and CDR2 is FQNEAQ (reference sequence). The CDR3 nucleotides are TGTGCCAGCAGGTCTACTAGCGCCGGCTCCTACAATGAGCAGTTCTTC. Translated: CASRSTSAGSYNEQFF.

The chain joins TRBV6-5 to TRBJ2-1; 10 bases agree with TRBD2. This CDR3 has 15 amino acids. CDR1 and CDR2 from the germline V gene are MNHEY and SVGAGI. With 2 bases clipped from V and 4 bases from J, the junction kept 2 bases outside the gene matches. CDR3 amino acids: CASSYTSGAYNEQFF. Here the CDR3 DNA reads TGTGCCAGCAGTTACACTAGCGGGGCTTACAATGAGCAGTTCTTC.

The rearrangement links TRBV15 to TRBJ2-1; 8 bases match TRBD2. This CDR3 is 12 amino acids long. Germline V gene data show CDR1 as LNHNV and CDR2 as YYDKDF (reference sequence). Germline trimming cut 9 bases from V and 2 bases from J; bases unmatched to any gene: 0. CDR3 loop: CATRGAYNEQFF. Here the CDR3 DNA reads TGTGCCACGCGGGGGGCCTACAATGAGCAGTTCTTC. The variable domain in full, completed from reference TRBV15 and TRBJ2-1, reads DAMVIQNPRYQVTQFGKPVTLSCSQTLNHNVMYWYQQKSSQAPKLLFHYYDKDFNNEADTPDNFQSRRPNTSFCFLDIRSPGLGDTAMYLCATRGAYNEQFFGPGTRLTVL.

The V gene is TRBV5-1, the J gene TRBJ2-6; 8 nucleotides match TRBD2. With 4 bases clipped from V and 12 bases from J, the junction kept 12 bases outside the gene matches. The CDR3 has 15 residues. Germline CDR1 SGHRS, CDR2 YFSETQ. CDR3 nucleotide sequence: TGCGCCAGCAGCCCGAACGGGAGGGGACTAGGCGTCCTGACTTTC. Translated: CASSPNGRGLGVLTF.

The chain carries TRBV6-1 and TRBJ1-3; D is ambiguous. V was trimmed by 2 bases and J by 6 bases, leaving 17 bases between them. CDR3 length: 16 amino acids. CDR1 and CDR2 from the germline V gene are MNHNS and SASEGT. CDR3 amino acids: CASSELEAGLPNTIYF. CDR3 DNA: TGTGCCAGCAGTGAACTGGAGGCAGGCCTGCCAAACACCATATATTTT.

The sample holds one count of this clone. The CDR3 sequence is CASSLGAQETQYF. The DNA for the CDR3 is TGTGCCAGCAGTTTGGGGGCGCAAGAGACCCAGTACTTC. The rearrangement links TRBV12-3 or TRBV12-4 to TRBJ2-5, with D perhaps TRBD1 (6 bases). The CDR3 totals 13 residues. Deletions cut 3 bases from V and 2 bases from J, with 7 bases between.

This rearrangement joins TRBV4-1 to TRBJ1-2; D is uncertain. Per the germline V gene, CDR1 is MGHRA and CDR2 is YSYEKL. The V and J ends lost 2 bases and 2 bases respectively, with 9 bases between them. This CDR3 contains 14 residues. The CDR3 DNA reads TGCGCCAGCAGCCAACGTGACGGGAACTATGGCTACACCTTC. This codes for CASSQRDGNYGYTF.